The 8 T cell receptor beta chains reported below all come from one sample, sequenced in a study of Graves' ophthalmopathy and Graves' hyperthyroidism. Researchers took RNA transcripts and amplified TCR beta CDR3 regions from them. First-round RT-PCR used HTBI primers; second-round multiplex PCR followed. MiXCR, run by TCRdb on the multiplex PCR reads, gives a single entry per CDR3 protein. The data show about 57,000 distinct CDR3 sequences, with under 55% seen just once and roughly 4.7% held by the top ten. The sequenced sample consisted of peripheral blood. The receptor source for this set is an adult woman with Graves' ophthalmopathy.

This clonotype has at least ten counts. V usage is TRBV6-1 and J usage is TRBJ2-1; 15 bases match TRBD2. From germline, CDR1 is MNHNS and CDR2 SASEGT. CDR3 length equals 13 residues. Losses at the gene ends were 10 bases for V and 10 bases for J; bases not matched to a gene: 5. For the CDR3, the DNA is TGTGCCACCAGGACTAGCGGGAGGGGAGAGCAGTTCTTC. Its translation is CATRTSGRGEQFF.

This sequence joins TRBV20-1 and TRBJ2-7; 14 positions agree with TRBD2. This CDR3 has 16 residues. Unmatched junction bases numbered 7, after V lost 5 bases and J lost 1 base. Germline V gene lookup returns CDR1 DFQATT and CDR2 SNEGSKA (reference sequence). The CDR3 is CSAERGLAGASYEQYF. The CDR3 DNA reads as TGCAGTGCTGAAAGGGGACTAGCGGGAGCTTCCTACGAGCAGTACTTC.

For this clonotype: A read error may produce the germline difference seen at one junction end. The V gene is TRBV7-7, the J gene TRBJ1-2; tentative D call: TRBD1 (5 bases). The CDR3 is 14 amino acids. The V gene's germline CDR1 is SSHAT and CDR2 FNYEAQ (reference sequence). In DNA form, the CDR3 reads TGTGCTAGCAGCTTTTGGCATGGGGGCTATGGCTACACCTTC. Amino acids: CASSFWHGGYGYTF.

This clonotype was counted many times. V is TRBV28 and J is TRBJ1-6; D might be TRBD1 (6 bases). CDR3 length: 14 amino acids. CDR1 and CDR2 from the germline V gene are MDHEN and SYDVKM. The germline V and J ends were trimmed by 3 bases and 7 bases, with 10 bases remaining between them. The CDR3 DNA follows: TGTGCCAGCAGTTTTAGGACAGCCAATTCACCCCTCCACTTT. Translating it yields CASSFRTANSPLHF.

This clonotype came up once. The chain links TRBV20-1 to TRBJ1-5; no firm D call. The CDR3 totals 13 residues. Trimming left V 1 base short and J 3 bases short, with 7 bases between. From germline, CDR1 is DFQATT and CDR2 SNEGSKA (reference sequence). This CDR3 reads CSARAQFNQPQHF. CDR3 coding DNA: TGCAGTGCTAGAGCTCAGTTCAATCAGCCCCAGCATTTT.

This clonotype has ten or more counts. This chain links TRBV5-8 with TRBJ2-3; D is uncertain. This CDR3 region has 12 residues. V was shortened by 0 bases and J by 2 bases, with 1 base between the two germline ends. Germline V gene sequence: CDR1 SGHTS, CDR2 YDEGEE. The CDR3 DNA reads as TGTGCCAGCAGCTTGGACACAGATACGCAGTATTTT. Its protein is CASSLDTDTQYF.

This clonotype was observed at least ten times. CDR3 in amino acids: CASSFAGPTDTQYF. In DNA, the CDR3 is TGTGCCAGCAGTTTTGCGGGCCCCACAGATACGCAGTATTTT. V gene TRBV28 combines with J gene TRBJ2-3; weak D call: TRBD2 (5 bases). The germline CDR1 and CDR2 sequences are MDHEN and SYDVKM. Trimming cost V 3 bases and J 2 bases, with 9 bases left between them. The CDR3 is 14 residues long. Based on the CDR3 plus reference TRBV28 and TRBJ2-3, the full variable domain is DVKVTQSSRYLVKRTGEKVFLECVQDMDHENMFWYRQDPGLGLRLIYFSYDVKMKEKGDIPEGYSVSREKKERFSLILESASTNQTSMYLCASSFAGPTDTQYFGPGTRLTVL.

The CDR3, as DNA: TGCAGCGTAGCTCATACACCAGTGGAGAGTGAGCAGTTCTTC. Its translation: CSVAHTPVESEQFF. The chain combines TRBV29-1 with TRBJ2-1; D remains ambiguous. V lost 6 bases to trimming and J lost 9 bases, with 21 bases between them. This CDR3 contains 14 residues. CDR1 is SQVTM, CDR2 ANQGSEA, per germline.